This T cell receptor beta chain was recorded in a study of blood T cell repertoires in COVID-19 (dated by TCRdb to 2019 to 2021). Background for the entire study: Samples covering the acute and convalescent phases of COVID-19 were provided by collaborators in the United States, Italy and Spain. The dataset comprised deeply sampled blood TCRbeta repertoires from subjects exposed to, actively infected with, or recovered from COVID-19. Where available, HLA class I and class II types were obtained from metadata supplied by the sample provider rather than from assay-based typing. The repertoires were released in a freely available public database meant as a resource for research on the immune response to SARS-CoV-2. The material from the prospective study consisted of cDNA or gDNA derived from T cells, B-cell-depleted T cells, or PBMCs. The sample metadata nearly always contained a de-identified subject ID, COVID-19 status, age in years and sex. The samples were drawn from the first 160 participants of the ongoing ImmuneRACE study and from 950 to 1,500 subjects provided by 6 global collaborators. Findings and caveats that apply to the study as a whole: Clinical and demographic metadata were provided uncurated, with the amount varying by source and participant.

In the case of this clone: The antigen this receptor binds is unknown. Base qualities are not recorded, but no much larger clone differs from it by a single base.

Samples from volunteer blood donors who had recovered from COVID-19 were contributed by a second Seattle source. Each collaborating institution followed its own protocols to collect whole blood in K2EDTA tubes. For TCRbeta analysis, collaborators shipped samples as frozen whole blood, isolated PBMCs, or DNA extracted from either of those sample types. TCRbeta CDR3 regions were amplified from genomic DNA using the immunoSEQ Assay, a bias-controlled multiplex PCR. In the original analysis: The number of nucleated cells in each sample was estimated by amplification of reference gene primers within the assay. To quantify the absolute abundance of each unique TCRbeta CDR3 rearrangement, sequence reads were collapsed and filtered. For each sample, productive Simpson clonality was calculated as the square root of Simpson's diversity index across productive rearrangements. TCRdb provides this immuneACCESS table in a form limited to in-frame rearrangements. Some clones are lacking; in checked studies, under half of them reflect an unresolved V gene, and why the rest are absent is not known. The V and J calls and clone size come from that table; D and trimming were worked out from the DNA. This sample has under 300,000 clones in its table, and around four fifths of those were observed once. 1.9% of the sample is held by the ten biggest clonotypes.

The sequenced material came from peripheral blood. The clonotype originates from a man aged 25 to 40 who had recovered from COVID-19.

The nucleotide sequence reads as follows: TGTGCCAGCTCCCGGGACAGGGCCTCAGAGACCCAGTACTTC. Its protein is CASSRDRASETQYF. The chain uses TRBV7-3 and TRBJ2-7; 9 junctional bases match TRBD1. The DNA matches TRBJ2-5 better at its end, which makes the J call doubtful. Taken from cysteine to phenylalanine, the CDR3 has 14 residues. This entry keeps only the CDR3 DNA: 42 bases, framed from base 1. The germline V gene gives CDR1 as SGHTA and CDR2 as FQGTGA.